This TCR beta chain derives from a study of CD8+ T cells in alopecia areata. From alopecia areata patients, lesional scalp punch biopsies and peripheral blood were collected. The researchers isolated CD4+ and CD8+ T cells from PBMCs by sorting. After isolation, RNA underwent reverse transcription to generate cDNA as the sequencing template. Repertoires were generated with immunoSEQ multiplex PCR, while TCRdb's copy carries only in-frame clones and drops some. The sample holds 60,000 to 70,000 clones, approximately 45% seen once. This clone occurred a few times. Germline V gene lookup returns CDR1 SGHTA and CDR2 FQGNSA. Losses at the gene ends were 6 bases for V and 5 bases for J; bases not matched to a gene: 8. The CDR3 loop spans 16 amino acids.

This clonotype was obtained from a human donor with alopecia areata. Source: CD8+ T cells sorted from blood, taken at week 0. The rearrangement links TRBV7-2 to TRBJ2-1; 12 bases agree with TRBD2. The CDR3 spells CASRIWTSGNDNEQFF. In nucleotides, the CDR3 is TGTGCCAGCAGAATATGGACTAGCGGGAACGACAATGAGCAGTTCTTC.